These 27 T cell receptor beta chains share one sample of origin, sequenced in a study of regulatory T cells in long-lasting Graves disease. In building TCR beta libraries, iRepertoire HTBI primers were used together with Arm-PCR of CDR3 regions. TCRdb reanalysed the multiplex PCR reads using MiXCR and keeps one entry per CDR3 protein. The sample comprises 450,000 to 650,000 distinct CDR3 sequences, 15% to 20% of which are singletons, and around a quarter rests with the top ten. Time point indicated: newly diagnosed GD, antithyroid drugs for less than 3 months. From RNA extracted from PBMCs, the TCR library was made. This same sample was also taken into another study, of T cells in Graves' hyperthyroidism and ophthalmopathy.

Source: peripheral blood mononuclear cells (PBMCs), taken at new diagnosis, from a patient treated with antithyroid drugs. The source is a woman aged 35-60 years with Graves disease.

A note on this clonotype: A much larger clone lies one base from this, so it may be a read error. The CDR3 loop is CARSLLSDRSYEQYF. The CDR3 nucleotides read TGTGCCAGGAGCCTTCTATCGGACAGGTCCTACGAGCAGTACTTC. V is TRBV30 and J is TRBJ2-7, with 7 bases identical to TRBD1. The germline V gene encodes CDR1 GTSNPN and CDR2 SVGIG (reference sequence). The CDR3 length is 15 residues.

The chain uses TRBV7-3 and TRBJ2-1; 9 positions match TRBD2. Germline CDR1 is SGHTA and CDR2 is FQGTGA. The trim removed 5 bases at V and 7 bases at J, leaving 12 bases unmatched. The CDR3 has 16 residues. The CDR3 region is CASSPSGTSLSNEQFF. The CDR3 nucleotides read TGTGCCAGCAGCCCCTCGGGGACTAGCCTCTCTAATGAGCAGTTCTTC.

In this sample, this clonotype turned up a few times. The gene calls are TRBV11-3 and TRBJ2-1, with TRBD1 as a possible D gene (6 bases). CDR3 length: 15 residues. The germline V gene has CDR1 SGHNT and CDR2 YENEEA. V was clipped by 4 bases and J by 8 bases, with 18 bases between them. The CDR3 DNA reads TGTGCCAGCAGCTCCCGGGACAAGCGAACCGATGAGCAGTTCTTC. Translated: CASSSRDKRTDEQFF.

This clonotype occurred many times. V gene TRBV18 combines with J gene TRBJ1-2, with D tentatively TRBD1 (6 bases). Trimming took off 4 bases at V and 7 bases at J, with 16 bases between the two ends. Germline V CDR1 and CDR2: KGHSH, LQKENI. The length of the CDR3 is 14 residues. This chain's CDR3 is CASSRDTPVAGYTF. CDR3 nucleotides: TGTGCCAGCTCACGGGACACTCCAGTAGCTGGCTACACCTTC. The variable domain in full, completed from reference TRBV18 and TRBJ1-2, reads NAGVMQNPRHLVRRRGQEARLRCSPMKGHSHVYWYRQLPEEGLKFMVYLQKENIIDESGMPKERFSAEFPKEGPSILRIQQVVRGDSAAYFCASSRDTPVAGYTFGSGTRLTVV.

This clonotype has only a few counts. The chain links TRBV20-1 to TRBJ2-1; tentatively, D is TRBD2 (6 bases). The V end was cut by 4 bases, the J end by 8 bases, with 12 bases between. This CDR3 contains 12 residues. CDR1 and CDR2 (germline): DFQATT, SNEGSKA (reference sequence). The CDR3 DNA is TGCAGTGCTAACACCGGGGGTTATGAGCAGTTCTTC. The encoded protein is CSANTGGYEQFF.

The rearrangement links TRBV10-3 to TRBJ1-1, with D possibly being TRBD1 (5 bases). Germline-derived CDR1 and CDR2 are ENHRY and SYGVKD. The germline V and J ends were trimmed by 6 bases and 1 base, with 12 bases remaining between them. CDR3 length equals 14 residues. The chain's CDR3 is CAIRRITGNTEAFF. As DNA, the CDR3 is TGTGCCATCAGGCGGATAACAGGGAACACTGAAGCTTTCTTT.

This clonotype occurred a few times. The rearrangement links TRBV20-1 to TRBJ2-2, with D maybe TRBD1 (6 bases). Germline lookup yields CDR1 DFQATT and CDR2 SNEGSKA (reference sequence). Trimming took off 6 bases at V and 1 base at J, with 12 bases between the two ends. This CDR3 is 14 amino acids long. The CDR3, as DNA: TGCAGTGCAAAGGGACACAGGAACACCGGGGAGCTGTTTTTT. Protein product: CSAKGHRNTGELFF.

To note about this clonotype: This CDR3 is missing its conserved last phenylalanine or tryptophan, likely due to a read error. As DNA, the CDR3 is TGTGCCAGCAGCGCTCAGTGGGATCAGCCCCAGCATCTT. Protein product: CASSAQWDQPQHL. The chain carries TRBV6-2 or TRBV6-3 and TRBJ1-5; D unclear. Germline CDR1 reads MNHEY; CDR2 reads SVGEGT. CDR3 length: 13 residues. The V end lost 6 bases, the J end lost 5 bases, and 11 bases lay between the germline ends.

This clonotype has ten or more counts. J is TRBJ1-1 and V is TRBV6-1; maybe TRBD1 (6 bases). Trimming shortened V by 2 bases and J by 3 bases, and 13 bases separated the two germline ends. CDR1 and CDR2 (germline): MNHNS, SASEGT. The CDR3 spans 15 residues. DNA of the CDR3: TGTGCCAGCAGTGAATGGGGGCGCGGGTACACTGAAGCTTTCTTT. As protein: CASSEWGRGYTEAFF.

This clonotype has at least ten counts. This chain connects TRBV7-9 to TRBJ1-4, with a tentative D call TRBD1 (6 bases). Germline V gives CDR1 SEHNR, CDR2 FQNEAQ (reference sequence). The V gene lost 4 bases and the J gene lost 8 bases, with 14 bases spanning the gap. The CDR3 runs 14 residues. In nucleotides, the CDR3 is TGTGCCAGCAGCTCATCGGGGGCGAAGGAAAAACTGTTTTTT. Translating gives CASSSSGAKEKLFF.

The V and J genes are TRBV4-1 and TRBJ1-2; TRBD1 aligns across 7 bases. CDR3 size: 15 residues. The V segment lost 6 bases and the J segment 0 bases; nucleotides outside the gene matches: 7. CDR1 is MGHRA and CDR2 is YSYEKL in the germline V gene. The CDR3 loop reads CASRATGKSNYGYTF. The CDR3 bases are TGCGCCAGCAGAGCGACAGGGAAATCTAACTATGGCTACACCTTC.

This clonotype was observed a single time. Since a much larger clone is just one base distant, this may be a read error. CDR3: CASGLSQGNQPQHF. The CDR3 DNA sequence: TGTGCCAGCGGCTTATCGCAGGGTAATCAGCCCCAGCATTTT. The chain employs TRBV7-2 and TRBJ1-5; tentative D call: TRBD1 (5 bases). Germline-derived CDR1 and CDR2 are SGHTA and FQGNSA. This CDR3 is built from 14 residues.

The sample holds a few counts of this clonotype. The CDR3 protein is CASSSSPDTLRETQYF. DNA of the CDR3: TGTGCCAGCAGCTCCTCCCCAGACACTCTTAGGGAGACCCAGTACTTC. The rearrangement uses TRBV7-6 and TRBJ2-5; unclear D gene. Per germline, CDR1 SGHVS and CDR2 FNYEAQ. The germline V and J ends were trimmed by 4 bases and 5 bases, with 20 bases remaining between them. This CDR3 contains 16 residues.

The chain couples TRBV5-1 to TRBJ2-3; D gene unclear. The CDR3 sequence is 14 residues long. The V end was cut by 0 bases, the J end by 6 bases, with 11 bases between. The germline V gene encodes CDR1 SGHRS and CDR2 YFSETQ. The chain's CDR3 is CASSLADLRDTQYF. CDR3 nucleotide sequence: TGCGCCAGCAGCTTGGCAGATCTGAGGGATACGCAGTATTTT.

The genes are TRBV12-3 or TRBV12-4 and TRBJ2-1, with 8 nucleotides matching TRBD2. The J segment lost 2 bases and the V segment lost 2 bases, leaving 2 bases of the junction unmatched. This CDR3 contains 15 residues. CDR3 region: CASSLWREAYNEQFF. The CDR3 bases are TGTGCCAGCAGTTTATGGCGGGAGGCCTACAATGAGCAGTTCTTC.

The table lists this clonotype with a count of one. Possible read error: a much larger clone is one base away. The CDR3 spells CAGSLGLAGAGELFF. The CDR3 coding sequence is TGTGCCGGCAGCCTCGGACTAGCGGGGGCCGGGGAGCTGTTTTTT. This chain uses TRBV7-2 with TRBJ2-2; 13 bases agree with TRBD2. CDR3 size: 15 residues. Germline assignment: CDR1 SGHTA and CDR2 FQGNSA.

This clonotype was seen repeatedly, ten times or more. The chain couples TRBV3-1 to TRBJ2-5; a possible D gene is TRBD2 (5 bases). This CDR3 is 14 amino acids long. Germline V gene data show CDR1 as LGHDT and CDR2 as YNNKEL (reference sequence). Trimming took 2 bases from V and 4 from J, leaving 11 bases between them. As DNA, the CDR3 is TGTGCCAGCAGCCAACGGGCTAGCACAGAGACCCAGTACTTC. Protein sequence: CASSQRASTETQYF.

The chain links TRBV7-2 to TRBJ2-5; TRBD2 matches 13 bases. V lost 8 bases, J lost 5 bases, and 8 bases stayed unmatched. Germline-derived CDR1 and CDR2 are SGHTA and FQGNSA. This CDR3 is 15 amino acids long. The CDR3 protein is CASGTSGGAWETQYF. CDR3 coding DNA: TGTGCCAGCGGCACTAGCGGGGGGGCCTGGGAGACCCAGTACTTC.

V is TRBV6-1 and J is TRBJ2-1, with 8 bases aligning to TRBD1. Losses at the gene ends were 5 bases for V and 2 bases for J; bases not matched to a gene: 11. The CDR3 consists of 17 residues. Germline assignment: CDR1 MNHNS and CDR2 SASEGT. The CDR3 sequence: CASSQTSTGVPYNEQFF. CDR3 in DNA: TGTGCCAGCAGTCAAACATCGACAGGGGTACCCTACAATGAGCAGTTCTTC.

This clonotype was recorded only once. This could be a read error, since a much larger clone is one nucleotide away. V usage is TRBV6-1 and J usage is TRBJ2-1; 8 bases are shared with TRBD2. This CDR3 contains 14 residues. V lost 8 bases to trimming and J lost 6 bases; unmatched junction nucleotides: 9. CDR1 and CDR2 from the germline V gene are MNHNS and SASEGT. The CDR3 spells CASEGLAGSNEQFF. CDR3 DNA sequence: TGTGCCAGCGAGGGTCTAGCGGGCTCCAATGAGCAGTTCTTC.

Many counts were recorded for this clonotype. V and J are TRBV11-2 and TRBJ2-2; D is possibly TRBD2 (5 bases). Germline values: CDR1 SGHAT, CDR2 FQNNGV. This CDR3 region has 14 residues. V was shortened by 2 bases and J by 7 bases, with 11 bases between the two germline ends. CDR3 sequence: CASSLRRGIGELFF. CDR3 sequence (DNA): TGTGCCAGCAGCTTACGTCGGGGAATCGGGGAGCTGTTTTTT.

A few counts support this clonotype. This chain uses TRBV5-6 with TRBJ2-7, with D perhaps TRBD1 (5 bases). This CDR3 region has 12 residues. Trimming shortened V by 2 bases and J by 4 bases, and 7 bases separated the two germline ends. Germline loops: CDR1 SGHDT, CDR2 YYEEEE. The CDR3 DNA sequence: TGTGCCAGCAGCTTCCCAGGGTACGAGCAGTACTTC. Protein: CASSFPGYEQYF.

V and J are TRBV6-1 and TRBJ2-1; the match to TRBD2 covers 13 bases. Trimming cost V 7 bases and J 10 bases; bases outside gene matches: 1. Germline assignment: CDR1 MNHNS and CDR2 SASEGT. The CDR3 covers 12 residues. The CDR3 reads CASTGLAGEQFF. CDR3 nucleotides: TGTGCCAGCACGGGACTAGCGGGGGAGCAGTTCTTC.

This clonotype has a handful of counts. The chain recombines TRBV5-6 with TRBJ2-3, with TRBD2 matching over 8 bases. Germline trimming cut 4 bases from V and 1 base from J; bases unmatched to any gene: 8. This CDR3 contains 16 residues. The germline V gene has CDR1 SGHDT and CDR2 YYEEEE. The CDR3 bases are TGTGCCAGCAGCGGGTGGGGAGCGGGGGGCACAGATACGCAGTATTTT. This sequence encodes CASSGWGAGGTDTQYF.

This clonotype was seen once. Germline is not matched at one junction end, which may reflect a read error. The J gene is TRBJ2-3, the V gene TRBV28; 12 positions match TRBD1. Germline assignment: CDR1 MDHEN and CDR2 SYDVKM. This CDR3 is 16 amino acids long. The CDR3 loop is CASSLRGQGAPGWGSF. CDR3 bases: TGTGCCAGCAGTCTAAGGGGACAGGGGGCCCCTGGGTGGGGTTCCTTT.

The genes are TRBV2 and TRBJ2-7; TRBD1 might be the D (6 bases). Trimming stripped 4 bases from V and 5 bases from J, with 9 bases between. The germline gives CDR1 SNHLY, CDR2 FYNNEI. The CDR3 consists of 12 residues. CDR3 sequence reads: CASSGGPHEQYF. The CDR3 DNA follows: TGTGCCAGCAGTGGGGGGCCGCACGAGCAGTACTTC.

Only a few counts were recorded for this clonotype. This chain uses TRBV6-1 with TRBJ1-2; 7 nucleotides align to TRBD1. The CDR3 is 15 amino acids. The germline V gene has CDR1 MNHNS and CDR2 SASEGT. J gave up 3 bases and V 7 bases, and 11 bases lay outside the gene matches. CDR3 in amino acids: CASNDNRRGDYGYTF. The CDR3, as DNA: TGTGCCAGCAACGACAATCGCAGGGGGGACTATGGCTACACCTTC.